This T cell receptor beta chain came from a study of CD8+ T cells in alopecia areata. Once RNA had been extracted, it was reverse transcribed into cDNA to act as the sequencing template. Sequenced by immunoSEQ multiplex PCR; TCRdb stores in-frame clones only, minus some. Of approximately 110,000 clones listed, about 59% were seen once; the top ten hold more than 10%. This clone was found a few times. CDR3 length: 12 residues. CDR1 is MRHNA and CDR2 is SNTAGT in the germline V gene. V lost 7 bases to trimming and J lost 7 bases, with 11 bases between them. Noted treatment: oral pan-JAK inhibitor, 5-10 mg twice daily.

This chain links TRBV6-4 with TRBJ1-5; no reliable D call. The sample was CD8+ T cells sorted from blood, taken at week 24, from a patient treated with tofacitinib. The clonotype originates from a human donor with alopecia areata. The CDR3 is CASKASRQPQHF. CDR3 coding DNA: TGTGCCAGCAAAGCGTCACGGCAGCCCCAGCATTTT.